These 26 T cell receptor beta chains were sequenced from one sample in a study of shared clonotypes between healthy human individuals (dated by TCRdb to about 2020). The method behind the library was the immunoSEQ multiplex PCR assay. The table was pulled from immuneACCESS by TCRdb, which kept in-frame rearrangements only. Such tables lose some clones; where checked, under half of the loss comes from unresolved V genes, and the rest has no known cause. In this sample the table shows more than 850,000 clones, 70% to 80% of which occur a single time. The ten largest clones capture approximately 0.56% of the sample. Input material: memory CD4+ T cells from PBMCs. The cell subset or site label for this specimen denotes: CD45RA-negative fraction. The receptors stem from a man aged 18 to 29 in good health. Some clones in this sample may be carry-over from other donors' samples.

J is TRBJ2-1 and V is TRBV11-2; no definite D call. The germline V gene encodes CDR1 SGHAT and CDR2 FQNNGV. Trimming cost V 4 bases and J 4 bases, with 8 bases left between them. The CDR3 runs 13 residues. DNA for the CDR3: TGTGCCAGCAGCTCAACTGTATACAATGAGCAGTTCTTC. It yields the protein CASSSTVYNEQFF. The full variable domain, with the rest looked up from reference TRBV11-2 and TRBJ2-1, is EAGVAQSPRYKIIEKRQSVAFWCNPISGHATLYWYQQILGQGPKLLIQFQNNGVVDDSQLPKDRFSAERLKGVDSTLKIQPAKLEDSAVYLCASSSTVYNEQFFGPGTRLTVL.

Worth noting for this clone: Additional DNA sequences in this sample encode the identical CDR3. The genes are TRBV18 and TRBJ2-7; a weak D match, TRBD2 (7 bases). Trimming removed 3 bases from V and 3 bases from J, with 15 bases in between. CDR3 length: 15 residues. Germline CDR1 is KGHSH and CDR2 is LQKENI. As DNA, the CDR3 is TGTGCCAGCTCACCGCTGTCGGGGGGCGGCTACGAGCAGTACTTC. Translation: CASSPLSGGGYEQYF. Full variable domain (rest looked up from reference TRBV18 and TRBJ2-7): NAGVMQNPRHLVRRRGQEARLRCSPMKGHSHVYWYRQLPEEGLKFMVYLQKENIIDESGMPKERFSAEFPKEGPSILRIQQVVRGDSAAYFCASSPLSGGGYEQYFGPGTRLTVT.

The chain recombines TRBV7-7 with TRBJ1-1, with a weak D call TRBD1 (5 bases). Germline V CDR1 and CDR2: SSHAT, FNYEAQ (reference sequence). V was trimmed by 5 bases and J by 3 bases, leaving 10 bases between them. This CDR3 comprises 13 residues. The CDR3 sequence: CASSQTGDTEAFF. The CDR3 DNA sequence: TGTGCCAGCAGCCAGACGGGGGACACTGAAGCTTTCTTT.

Comment on this clone: This may arise from a read error, as a much more abundant clone is one base away. The chain has TRBV5-6 and TRBJ1-1, with D unresolved. Germline CDR1 SGHDT, CDR2 YYEEEE. This CDR3 is 13 amino acids long. Trimming took off 0 bases at V and 2 bases at J, with 5 bases between the two ends. The CDR3 DNA is TGTGCCAGCAGCTTGGGGGTAAACACTGAAGCTTTCTTT. As protein: CASSLGVNTEAFF.

The V and J genes are TRBV28 and TRBJ1-1; D call uncertain. Germline V gene lookup returns CDR1 MDHEN and CDR2 SYDVKM. This CDR3 is 17 amino acids long. Between the trimmed V and J ends, which lost 6 bases and 1 base, there was a span of 21 bases. The CDR3 spells CASSPISGTQSNTEAFF. The CDR3 DNA reads TGTGCCAGCAGCCCAATTTCCGGCACCCAATCGAACACTGAAGCTTTCTTT.

The rearrangement uses TRBV5-1 and TRBJ1-4, with 7 nucleotides matching TRBD1. The CDR3 consists of 16 residues. The germline V gene encodes CDR1 SGHRS and CDR2 YFSETQ. Germline trimming cut 2 bases from V and 0 bases from J; bases unmatched to any gene: 4. The DNA for the CDR3 is TGCGCCAGCAGCTTCGAGGGGGCGTCAACTAATGAAAAACTGTTTTTT. Its translation: CASSFEGASTNEKLFF. The full variable domain, with the rest looked up from reference TRBV5-1 and TRBJ1-4, is KAGVTQTPRYLIKTRGQQVTLSCSPISGHRSVSWYQQTPGQGLQFLFEYFSETQRNKGNFPGRFSGRQFSNSRSEMNVSTLELGDSALYLCASSFEGASTNEKLFFGSGTQLSVL.

This clone appeared a few times. The rearrangement links TRBV28 to TRBJ2-5; D perhaps matches TRBD1 (6 bases). Per the germline V gene, CDR1 is MDHEN and CDR2 is SYDVKM. V shed 5 bases and J shed 9 bases, with 16 bases lying between them. The CDR3 covers 13 residues. CDR3: CASSPPSQGSQYF. For the CDR3, the DNA is TGTGCCAGCAGTCCCCCCTCACAGGGATCCCAGTACTTC.

CDR3 DNA sequence: TGTGCCAGCAGCTCCCCGGGAGGAGCGGGACCCTACAATGAGCAGTTCTTC. As protein: CASSSPGGAGPYNEQFF. The chain uses TRBV7-8 and TRBJ2-1; 7 nucleotides line up with TRBD2. Germline CDR1 and CDR2: SGHVS and FQNEAQ. This CDR3 spans 17 amino acids. V shed 4 bases and J 2 bases; nucleotides not matched to a gene: 11.

The V gene is TRBV7-8, the J gene TRBJ1-5; D is unclear. This CDR3 is built from 17 residues. Trimming pared 5 bases from V and 1 base from J, leaving 18 bases between. From germline, CDR1 is SGHVS and CDR2 FQNEAQ. CDR3 DNA: TGTGCCAGCAGCCCGCCCCCCCCGGGGTCGAGCAATCAGCCCCAGCATTTT. Its protein product is CASSPPPPGSSNQPQHF.

V and J are TRBV2 and TRBJ1-2; the D gene is possibly TRBD1 (6 bases). This CDR3 is 13 amino acids long. Trimming stripped 4 bases from V and 6 bases from J, with 12 bases between. The germline gives CDR1 SNHLY, CDR2 FYNNEI. The CDR3 DNA sequence: TGTGCCAGCAGTGTAATAGGGGGGAATGGCTACACCTTC. Translating it yields CASSVIGGNGYTF.

This clone was picked up one time. This chain joins TRBV25-1 and TRBJ2-3, with unresolved D. Germline V gene data show CDR1 as MGHDK and CDR2 as SYGVNS. V was shortened by 6 bases and J by 0 bases, with 16 bases between the two germline ends. The CDR3 has 16 amino acids. CDR3 nucleotide sequence: TGTGCCAGCAGCCCCCATGGAGCGCGCAGCACAGATACGCAGTATTTT. This encodes CASSPHGARSTDTQYF.

The gene calls are TRBV18 and TRBJ2-7; the D call may be TRBD1 or TRBD2 (6 bases each). V shed 0 bases and J shed 2 bases, with 14 bases lying between them. The germline V gene has CDR1 KGHSH and CDR2 LQKENI. The CDR3 extends over 16 amino acids. CDR3 coding DNA: TGTGCCAGCTCACCACCGTCCCGGGGGCTAGCCTACGAGCAGTACTTC. It is translated as CASSPPSRGLAYEQYF.

This clone was detected only once. The chain recombines TRBV28 with TRBJ1-2, with 8 nucleotides matching TRBD1. CDR1 is MDHEN, CDR2 SYDVKM, per germline. This CDR3 has 14 amino acids. Germline trimming cut 3 bases from V and 8 bases from J; bases unmatched to any gene: 8. In DNA form, the CDR3 reads TGTGCCAGCAGTTTGACAGGGGATCCCTGGGGCTACACCTTC. Translated: CASSLTGDPWGYTF.

This sequence joins TRBV7-8 and TRBJ1-5; no clear D gene. The length of the CDR3 is 14 residues. Germline V gene data show CDR1 as SGHVS and CDR2 as FQNEAQ. The ends were cut back, 0 bases at V and 4 bases at J, with 7 bases in the middle. The CDR3 reads CASSLALGNQPQHF. The CDR3 region has the DNA TGTGCCAGCAGCTTAGCGCTAGGGAATCAGCCCCAGCATTTT.

The J gene is TRBJ2-3, the V gene TRBV11-1; D gene uncertain. With 1 base removed from V and 4 bases from J, the gap between germline ends came to 9 bases. CDR1 is SGHAT and CDR2 is FQDESV in the germline V gene (reference sequence). CDR3 size: 14 residues. The CDR3 DNA reads as TGTGCCAGCAGCTTAGATCGCGCCCCAGATACGCAGTATTTT. It codes for CASSLDRAPDTQYF.

The chain carries TRBV9 and TRBJ1-1; D gene uncertain. CDR1 SGDLS and CDR2 YYNGEE come from the germline V gene. This CDR3 has 14 residues. V shed 0 bases and J shed 5 bases, with 11 bases lying between them. Here the CDR3 reads CASSVDDTRTEAFF. The DNA for the CDR3 is TGTGCCAGCAGCGTAGATGATACGAGAACTGAAGCTTTCTTT.

The chain has TRBV19 and TRBJ1-1, with a weak D call TRBD1 (5 bases). The germline CDR1 and CDR2 sequences are LNHDA and SQIVND (reference sequence). V dropped 1 base and J dropped 4 bases, with 10 bases sitting between them. The CDR3 contains 14 residues. CDR3 nucleotide sequence: TGTGCCAGTAGTATAGGGAGTGACAGCACTGAAGCTTTCTTT. Encoded protein: CASSIGSDSTEAFF.

This sequence joins TRBV28 and TRBJ1-2, with TRBD1 matching over 7 bases. V was pared by 4 bases and J by 5 bases, with 13 bases of the junction left unmatched. CDR3 length: 16 residues. In germline, CDR1 is MDHEN, CDR2 SYDVKM. CDR3 nucleotides: TGTGCCAGCAGTTCCCGGGGAGCGGGACAGCCATATGGCTACACCTTC. Residues: CASSSRGAGQPYGYTF.

The chain combines TRBV5-6 with TRBJ1-1; the match to TRBD1 covers 7 bases. Germline values: CDR1 SGHDT, CDR2 YYEEEE. The CDR3 has 14 residues. The V gene end was trimmed by 3 bases and the J gene end by 0 bases; junction bases not matched to a gene: 2. The CDR3 loop is CASSYRGLNTEAFF. CDR3 nucleotides: TGTGCCAGCAGCTACAGGGGACTGAACACTGAAGCTTTCTTT. The full variable domain, completed using reference TRBV5-6 and TRBJ1-1, is DAGVTQSPTHLIKTRGQQVTLRCSPKSGHDTVSWYQQALGQGPQFIFQYYEEEERQRGNFPDRFSGHQFPNYSSELNVNALLLGDSALYLCASSYRGLNTEAFFGQGTRLTVV.

This clone was counted once. The chain combines TRBV5-1 with TRBJ2-7; 9 positions agree with TRBD2. Germline assignment: CDR1 SGHRS and CDR2 YFSETQ. V was pared by 1 base and J by 4 bases, with 15 bases of the junction left unmatched. CDR3 length: 18 residues. For the CDR3, the DNA is TGCGCCAGCAGCTTGTCGGGACTAGCTGCCTCGGCTTCTTACGAGCAGTACTTC. It specifies CASSLSGLAASASYEQYF.

The chain recombines TRBV6-5 with TRBJ1-2, with D possibly being TRBD1 (5 bases). Germline assignment: CDR1 MNHEY and CDR2 SVGAGI. Trimming took off 7 bases at V and 5 bases at J, with 17 bases between the two ends. The CDR3 spans 14 residues. Here the CDR3 DNA reads TGTGCCAGCACCAAAGGAGGGGCAAGATATGGCTACACCTTC. This gives the protein CASTKGGARYGYTF.

The genes are TRBV29-1 and TRBJ2-5; D not certain. This CDR3 has 12 residues. Germline CDR1 reads SQVTM; CDR2 reads ANQGSEA. The V end was cut by 2 bases, the J end by 4 bases, with 8 bases between. The CDR3 loop is CSVESGAETQYF. CDR3 in DNA: TGCAGCGTTGAAAGTGGCGCAGAGACCCAGTACTTC.

This clone was seen at least ten times. V and J are TRBV6-6 and TRBJ2-7, with TRBD2 identical over 10 bases. This CDR3 is 14 amino acids long. The V gene's germline CDR1 is MNHNY and CDR2 SVGAGI (reference sequence). Trimming removed 6 bases from V and 6 bases from J; junction bases left unmatched: 8. The CDR3 nucleotides read TGTGCCAGCAGGAACCAGCGGGAGGGCCGCGAGCAGTACTTC. It specifies CASRNQREGREQYF.

The chain couples TRBV10-1 to TRBJ2-1; D might be TRBD1 (5 bases). Germline CDR1 WNHNN, CDR2 SYGVQD (reference sequence). The CDR3 consists of 16 residues. V was shortened by 0 bases and J by 3 bases, with 12 bases between the two germline ends. CDR3 nucleotides: TGCGCCAGCAGTGAGTCAATGGGGCGCCGCTACAATGAGCAGTTCTTC. Translating it yields CASSESMGRRYNEQFF.

This clone was seen a single time. V is TRBV19 and J is TRBJ2-1; 12 nucleotides agree with TRBD2. The CDR3 runs 16 residues. Per germline, CDR1 LNHDA and CDR2 SQIVND (reference sequence). V trimming: 5 bases; J trimming: 3 bases; junction bases outside the gene matches: 5. DNA of the CDR3: TGTGCCAGTAGTGGACCGACTAGCGGGAGCTACAATGAGCAGTTCTTC. Protein sequence: CASSGPTSGSYNEQFF.

The rearrangement links TRBV6-4 to TRBJ2-7; D may match TRBD1 or TRBD2 (5 bases each). Germline loops: CDR1 MRHNA, CDR2 SNTAGT. V gave up 7 bases and J gave up 0 bases, with 19 bases separating them. The CDR3 is 16 amino acids. The CDR3 here is CASTPPGRMSSYEQYF. CDR3 DNA sequence: TGTGCCAGCACTCCCCCGGGACGGATGAGCTCCTACGAGCAGTACTTC.